Sequencing of this T cell receptor (beta chain) was carried out in a study of cytomegalovirus exposure and HLA in healthy donors. Overall study results and limits: TCR clusters originating in the first cohort tended to co-occur in the approximately 130 validation repertoires, according to a later analysis. Reports described diagnosis of cytomegalovirus status by the classifier as highly specific and sensitive. Cytomegalovirus association was listed for under 200 TCR beta chains.

The CDR3 totals 13 residues. Trimming shortened V by 0 bases and J by 4 bases, and 4 bases separated the two germline ends. Germline V gene data show CDR1 as MNHEY and CDR2 as SMNVEV (reference sequence). The approximately 120-subject validation cohort, separate from the roughly 700-subject first cohort, included the donors. This clone occurred once. Its cognate antigen is unknown. The identical CDR3 is also encoded by other nucleotide sequences in the sample. The assay was immunoSEQ multiplex PCR, and TCRdb's table has in-frame clones only and misses some. The repertoire consists of hundreds of thousands of clones, with more than 75% occurring once and the leading ten covering approximately 2%.

V gene TRBV27 combines with J gene TRBJ1-5; no clear D gene. This TCR was recovered from a woman under 30 in good health and CMV-seropositive. Sequencing was done on a sample of PBMCs. In DNA, the CDR3 is TGTGCCAGCAGTTTATCTTCTAATCAGCCCCAGCATTTT. It encodes CASSLSSNQPQHF.